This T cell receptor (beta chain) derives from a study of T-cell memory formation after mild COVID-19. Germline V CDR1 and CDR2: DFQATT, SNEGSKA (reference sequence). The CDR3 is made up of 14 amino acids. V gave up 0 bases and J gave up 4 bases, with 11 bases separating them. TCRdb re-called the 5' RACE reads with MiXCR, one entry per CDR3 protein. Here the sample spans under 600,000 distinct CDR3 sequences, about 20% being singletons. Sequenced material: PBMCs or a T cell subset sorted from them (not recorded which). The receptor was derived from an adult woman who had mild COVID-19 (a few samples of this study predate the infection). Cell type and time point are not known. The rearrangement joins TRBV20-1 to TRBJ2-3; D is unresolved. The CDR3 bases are TGCAGTGCTAGAGATTATACCAGGCCAGATACGCAGTATTTT. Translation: CSARDYTRPDTQYF.